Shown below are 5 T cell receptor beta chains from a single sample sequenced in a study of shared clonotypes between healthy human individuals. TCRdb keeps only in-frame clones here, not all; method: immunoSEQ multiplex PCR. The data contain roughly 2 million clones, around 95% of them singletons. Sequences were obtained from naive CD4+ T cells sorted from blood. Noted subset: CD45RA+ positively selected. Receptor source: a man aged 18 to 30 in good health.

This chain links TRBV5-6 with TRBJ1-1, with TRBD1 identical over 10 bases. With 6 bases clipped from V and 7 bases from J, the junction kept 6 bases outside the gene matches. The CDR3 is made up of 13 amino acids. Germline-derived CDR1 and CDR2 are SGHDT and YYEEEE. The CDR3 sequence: CASTPTGGNEAFF. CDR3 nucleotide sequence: TGTGCCAGCACCCCGACAGGGGGCAATGAAGCTTTCTTT. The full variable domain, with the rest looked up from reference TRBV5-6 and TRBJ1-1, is DAGVTQSPTHLIKTRGQQVTLRCSPKSGHDTVSWYQQALGQGPQFIFQYYEEEERQRGNFPDRFSGHQFPNYSSELNVNALLLGDSALYLCASTPTGGNEAFFGQGTRLTVV.

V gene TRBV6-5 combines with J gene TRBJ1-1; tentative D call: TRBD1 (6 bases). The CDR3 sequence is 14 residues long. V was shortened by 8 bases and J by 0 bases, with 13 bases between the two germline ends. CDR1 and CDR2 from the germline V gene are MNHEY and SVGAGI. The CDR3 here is CASAKTGLNTEAFF. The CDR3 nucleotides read TGTGCCAGCGCTAAGACAGGTTTGAACACTGAAGCTTTCTTT.

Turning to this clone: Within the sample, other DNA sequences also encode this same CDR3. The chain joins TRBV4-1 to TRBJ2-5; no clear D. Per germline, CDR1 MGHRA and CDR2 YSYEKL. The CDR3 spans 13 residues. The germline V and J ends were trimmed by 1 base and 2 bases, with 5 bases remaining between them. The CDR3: CASSQGQQETQYF. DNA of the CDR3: TGCGCCAGCAGCCAAGGCCAGCAAGAGACCCAGTACTTC.

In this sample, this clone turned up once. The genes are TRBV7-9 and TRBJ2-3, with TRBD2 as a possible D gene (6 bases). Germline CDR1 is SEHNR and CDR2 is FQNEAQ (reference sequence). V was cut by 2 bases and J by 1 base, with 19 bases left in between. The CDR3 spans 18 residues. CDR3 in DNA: TGTGCCAGCAGCTTATGGAGGGGTACGGCTCCTGGCACAGATACGCAGTATTTT. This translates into CASSLWRGTAPGTDTQYF.

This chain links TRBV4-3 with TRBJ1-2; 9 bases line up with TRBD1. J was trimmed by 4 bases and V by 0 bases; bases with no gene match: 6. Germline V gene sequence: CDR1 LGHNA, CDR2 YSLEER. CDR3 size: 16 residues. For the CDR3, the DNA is TGCGCCAGCAGCCAAGATTTGGGACAGGGTTCCTATGGCTACACCTTC. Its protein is CASSQDLGQGSYGYTF.